One and the same sample provided the 16 T cell receptor beta chains below, sequenced in a study of beta chain features in type 1 diabetes. The authors reverse transcribed all of the isolated RNA, so sequencing captured expressed TCRB transcripts. Some clones are missing from TCRdb's copy, which holds only in-frame ones; the method was immunoSEQ multiplex PCR. Counted here are over 500,000 clones, about 16% occurring once; the ten biggest clones make up more than 0.08%. The source material was naive CD4+ T cells from blood. The receptors stem from a man in his late teens or twenties in good health.

Regarding this clone: Other nucleotide sequences in the sample specify the same CDR3. This chain uses TRBV7-2 with TRBJ2-7, with D possibly being TRBD2 (6 bases). Germline values: CDR1 SGHTA, CDR2 FQGNSA. The CDR3 loop spans 13 amino acids. Trimming shortened V by 0 bases and J by 4 bases, and 7 bases separated the two germline ends. The CDR3 sequence: CASSLARDYEQYF. In DNA form, the CDR3 reads TGTGCCAGCAGCTTAGCGCGGGATTACGAGCAGTACTTC. The full variable domain, rest sourced from reference TRBV7-2 and TRBJ2-7, is GAGVSQSPSNKVTEKGKDVELRCDPISGHTALYWYRQSLGQGLEFLIYFQGNSAPDKSGLPSDRFSAERTGGSVSTLTIQRTQQEDSAVYLCASSLARDYEQYFGPGTRLTVT.

This chain links TRBV28 with TRBJ1-2; no definite D call. The ends were cut back, 1 base at V and 6 bases at J, with 6 bases in the middle. Germline CDR1 MDHEN, CDR2 SYDVKM. The CDR3 totals 12 residues. The CDR3 spells CASSLSGHGYTF. The CDR3 region has the DNA TGTGCCAGCAGTTTATCGGGTCATGGCTACACCTTC.

V and J are TRBV18 and TRBJ2-7; the D gene could be TRBD1 or TRBD2 (5 bases each). V lost 5 bases and J 4 bases, leaving 27 bases between the germline ends. The CDR3 is made up of 18 amino acids. Germline-derived CDR1 and CDR2 are KGHSH and LQKENI. CDR3 residues: CASSGIGTLGKAVYEQYF. In DNA, the CDR3 is TGTGCCAGCTCAGGTATAGGGACCTTAGGCAAAGCGGTGTACGAGCAGTACTTC.

This clone was observed a few times. This chain uses TRBV2 with TRBJ2-7, with D unclear. CDR3 length equals 14 residues. Trimming took off 1 base at V and 4 bases at J, with 11 bases between the two ends. In germline, CDR1 is SNHLY, CDR2 FYNNEI. The CDR3 DNA reads TGTGCCAGCAGTGAAGAAATAGGAAGGTACGAGCAGTACTTC. Translated: CASSEEIGRYEQYF.

This clone was counted a few times. This chain links TRBV2 with TRBJ2-7, with D perhaps TRBD1 (6 bases). Trimming left V 8 bases short and J 0 bases short, with 17 bases between. Germline CDR1 is SNHLY and CDR2 is FYNNEI. This CDR3 has 15 residues. CDR3 sequence reads: CASGTTGPISYEQYF. In DNA form, the CDR3 reads TGTGCCAGCGGGACCACAGGGCCGATCTCCTACGAGCAGTACTTC.

The rearrangement links TRBV4-1 to TRBJ2-5; D is perhaps TRBD2 (6 bases). The CDR3 is made up of 13 amino acids. Trimming shortened V by 11 bases and J by 6 bases, and 19 bases separated the two germline ends. The germline CDR1 and CDR2 sequences are MGHRA and YSYEKL. The CDR3 DNA reads as TGCGCCTGCCGGGAAGGTGGGGGGAAGACCCAGTACTTC. Translating gives CACREGGGKTQYF.

The chain carries TRBV5-1 and TRBJ1-1; 9 nucleotides align to TRBD1. From germline, CDR1 is SGHRS and CDR2 YFSETQ. The CDR3 is 15 residues long. V was pared by 4 bases and J by 0 bases, with 4 bases of the junction left unmatched. The CDR3 protein is CASSQRDRVNTEAFF. In DNA, the CDR3 is TGCGCCAGCAGCCAGCGGGACAGGGTGAACACTGAAGCTTTCTTT.

There are a few counts of this clone. The gene calls are TRBV29-1 and TRBJ2-5; 12 bases are a match to TRBD1. CDR1 is SQVTM, CDR2 ANQGSEA, per germline. J lost 5 bases, V lost 6 bases, and 10 bases had no gene match. CDR3 size: 15 residues. The CDR3 nucleotides read TGCAGCGTGCGGCCGGGACAGGGGGCTTATGAGACCCAGTACTTC. Amino acids: CSVRPGQGAYETQYF.

This clone was seen a few times. This chain uses TRBV2 with TRBJ1-5; 8 bases align to TRBD1. Germline V CDR1 and CDR2: SNHLY, FYNNEI. Trimming cost V 7 bases and J 4 bases; bases outside gene matches: 6. The CDR3 is made up of 14 amino acids. The DNA of the CDR3 is TGTGCCAGCAAACCAGGGGGCTTAAATCAGCCCCAGCATTTT. The encoded protein is CASKPGGLNQPQHF.

The chain recombines TRBV21-1 with TRBJ2-5. TRBV21-1 has pseudogene status. This CDR3 comprises 15 residues. The CDR3 region has the DNA TGTGCCAGCAGCAGAGAATCTGGGCGCGGAGAGACCCAGTACTTC. Translated: CASSRESGRGETQYF.

Written as DNA, the CDR3 is TGTGCCATCAGTGAGTCGGGCTACCGCACAGATACGCAGTATTTT. This codes for CAISESGYRTDTQYF. This rearrangement joins TRBV10-3 to TRBJ2-3; D unresolved. V lost 0 bases, J lost 1 base, and 8 bases lay in between. The CDR3 spans 15 residues. Germline-derived CDR1 and CDR2 are ENHRY and SYGVKD.

J is TRBJ2-7 and V is TRBV7-9; D is possibly TRBD1 or TRBD2 (7 bases each). Germline V gene lookup returns CDR1 SEHNR and CDR2 FQNEAQ (reference sequence). CDR3 length equals 16 residues. V shed 5 bases and J shed 4 bases, with 21 bases lying between them. The CDR3 DNA reads as TGTGCCAGCAGCCCACTCCGGGGAGGGGGCGTTTACGAGCAGTACTTC. Translated: CASSPLRGGGVYEQYF.

The rearrangement uses TRBV18 and TRBJ2-5; TRBD1 matches at 8 bases. CDR3 length: 14 residues. J gave up 1 base and V 4 bases, and 2 bases lay outside the gene matches. Germline values: CDR1 KGHSH, CDR2 LQKENI. CDR3 sequence: CASSRTGSQETQYF. In DNA, the CDR3 is TGTGCCAGCTCACGGACAGGGAGCCAAGAGACCCAGTACTTC.

The chain uses TRBV9 and TRBJ1-4, with 7 positions matching TRBD1. V dropped 6 bases and J dropped 7; count of bases not matched to a gene: 15. Germline CDR1 reads SGDLS; CDR2 reads YYNGEE. This CDR3 has 16 amino acids. The CDR3 here is CASTQGGPTRGEKLFF. CDR3 in DNA: TGTGCCAGCACCCAGGGGGGACCGACCCGGGGTGAAAAACTGTTTTTT.

The J gene is TRBJ2-7, the V gene TRBV9, with D maybe TRBD2 (6 bases). The CDR3 extends over 12 amino acids. Germline V gives CDR1 SGDLS, CDR2 YYNGEE. V was cut by 8 bases and J by 1 base, with 10 bases left in between. In DNA, the CDR3 is TGTGCCAGAACTAGCTATTCCTACGAGCAGTACTTC. It codes for CARTSYSYEQYF.

A few counts support this clone. The chain couples TRBV5-1 to TRBJ2-1; tentatively, D is TRBD1 or TRBD2 (6 bases each). The CDR3 consists of 13 residues. With 4 bases removed from V and 10 bases from J, the gap between germline ends came to 15 bases. The germline V gene has CDR1 SGHRS and CDR2 YFSETQ. The CDR3 DNA reads TGCGCCAGCAGCAGGGGGGCCAGTGAGGAGCAGTTCTTC. The encoded protein is CASSRGASEEQFF. Complete variable domain (other parts from reference TRBV5-1 and TRBJ2-1): KAGVTQTPRYLIKTRGQQVTLSCSPISGHRSVSWYQQTPGQGLQFLFEYFSETQRNKGNFPGRFSGRQFSNSRSEMNVSTLELGDSALYLCASSRGASEEQFFGPGTRLTVL.